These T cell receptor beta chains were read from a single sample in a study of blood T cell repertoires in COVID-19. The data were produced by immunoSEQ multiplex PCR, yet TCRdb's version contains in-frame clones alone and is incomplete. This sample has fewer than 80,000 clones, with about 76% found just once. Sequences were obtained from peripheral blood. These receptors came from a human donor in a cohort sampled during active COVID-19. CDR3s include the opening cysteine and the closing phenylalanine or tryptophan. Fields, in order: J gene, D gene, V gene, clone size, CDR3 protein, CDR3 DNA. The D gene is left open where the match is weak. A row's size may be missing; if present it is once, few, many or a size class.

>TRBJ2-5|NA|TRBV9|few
CASSHRGGPETQYF
TGTGCCAGCAGCCATAGGGGGGGCCCGGAGACCCAGTACTTC
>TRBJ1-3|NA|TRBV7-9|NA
CASRGGSGNTIYF
TGTGCCAGCAGAGGGGGTTCTGGAAACACCATATATTTT
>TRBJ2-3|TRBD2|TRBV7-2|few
CASSRSGGTDTQYF
TGTGCCAGCAGCCGTAGCGGGGGCACAGATACGCAGTATTTT
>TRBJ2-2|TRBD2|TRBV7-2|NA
CASSFSGGGTGELFF
TGTGCCAGCAGCTTTAGCGGGGGGGGTACCGGGGAGCTGTTTTTT
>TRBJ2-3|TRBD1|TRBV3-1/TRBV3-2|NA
CASSGTGGADTQYF
TGTGCCAGCAGCGGGACAGGGGGCGCAGATACGCAGTATTTT
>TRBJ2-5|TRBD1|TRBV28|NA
CASSPDRRQETQYF
TGTGCCAGCAGCCCGGACAGGCGACAAGAGACCCAGTACTTC
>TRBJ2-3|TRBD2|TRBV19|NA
CASSPLAGTSGAYTDTQYF
TGTGCCAGTAGTCCCTTGGCCGGGACTAGCGGGGCCTACACAGATACGCAGTATTTT
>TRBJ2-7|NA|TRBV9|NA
CASSVEAHSGEQYF
TGTGCCAGCAGCGTTGAAGCGCACTCGGGCGAGCAGTACTTC
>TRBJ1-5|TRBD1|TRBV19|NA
CASSLTGAQPQHF
TGTGCCAGTAGCCTGACAGGGGCTCAGCCCCAGCATTTT
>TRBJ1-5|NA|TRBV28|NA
CASSLWGARNQPQHF
TGTGCCAGCAGTTTATGGGGGGCAAGGAATCAGCCCCAGCATTTT
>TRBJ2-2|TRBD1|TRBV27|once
CASKYSRDRGIGELFF
TGTGCCAGCAAATACTCGCGGGACAGGGGAATCGGGGAGCTGTTTTTT
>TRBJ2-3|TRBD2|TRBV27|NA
CASRDQAGGPTDTQYF
TGTGCCAGCAGGGATCAAGCGGGGGGGCCAACAGATACGCAGTATTTT
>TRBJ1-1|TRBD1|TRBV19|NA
CASWVTGPNTEAFF
TGTGCCAGCTGGGTGACAGGGCCGAACACTGAAGCTTTCTTT
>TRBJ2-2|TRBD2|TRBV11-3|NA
CASSLVGGGAEELFF
TGTGCCAGCAGCTTAGTTGGCGGGGGGGCCGAGGAGCTGTTTTTT
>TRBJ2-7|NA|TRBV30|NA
CAWSVTRLDYEQYF
TGTGCCTGGAGTGTAACCAGACTGGACTACGAGCAGTACTTC
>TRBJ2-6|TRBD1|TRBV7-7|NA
CASSLERDRGFFGANVLTF
TGTGCTAGCAGCTTAGAACGGGACAGGGGCTTTTTTGGGGCCAACGTCCTGACTTTC
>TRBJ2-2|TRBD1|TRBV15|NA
CATSPTQGARNTGELFF
TGTGCCACCAGCCCGACTCAGGGGGCCCGGAACACCGGGGAGCTGTTTTTT
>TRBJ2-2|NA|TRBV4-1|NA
CASTSRAGFGELFF
TGCGCCAGCACCTCAAGAGCCGGGTTCGGGGAGCTGTTTTTT
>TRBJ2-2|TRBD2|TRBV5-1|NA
CASSWDYRNTGELFF
TGCGCCAGCAGCTGGGACTACAGGAACACCGGGGAGCTGTTTTTT
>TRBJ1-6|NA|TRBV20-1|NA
CSASPAGYNSPLHF
TGCAGTGCTAGTCCAGCGGGCTATAATTCACCCCTCCACTTT
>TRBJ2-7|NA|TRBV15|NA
CATSRDPGQAYEQYF
TGTGCCACCAGCAGAGACCCCGGACAAGCCTACGAGCAGTACTTC
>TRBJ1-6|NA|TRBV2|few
CASSGMAVNSPLHF
TGTGCCAGCAGTGGAATGGCCGTCAATTCACCCCTCCACTTT
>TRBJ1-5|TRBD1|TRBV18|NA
CASSPQGAGQPQHF
TGTGCCAGCTCACCACAGGGGGCAGGGCAGCCCCAGCATTTT
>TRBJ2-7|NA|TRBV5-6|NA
CASSWTQGGGVYEQYF
TGTGCCAGCAGCTGGACGCAGGGAGGGGGGGTCTACGAGCAGTACTTC
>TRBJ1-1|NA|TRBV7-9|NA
CASSLARGHTEAFF
TGTGCCAGCAGCTTAGCGCGGGGGCACACTGAAGCTTTCTTT
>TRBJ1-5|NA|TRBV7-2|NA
CASSFRSDQPQHF
TGTGCCAGCAGCTTCAGGTCGGATCAGCCCCAGCATTTT
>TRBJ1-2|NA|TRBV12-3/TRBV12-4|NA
CASSLGGDGYTF
TGTGCCAGCAGTTTGGGGGGAGATGGCTACACCTTC
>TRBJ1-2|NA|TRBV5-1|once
CASSFDMDSNYGYTF
TGCGCCAGCAGCTTTGATATGGACAGTAACTATGGCTACACCTTC
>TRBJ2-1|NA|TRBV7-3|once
CASSPGQQNNEQFF
TGTGCCAGCAGCCCTGGACAGCAAAACAATGAGCAGTTCTTC
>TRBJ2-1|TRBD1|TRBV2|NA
CASRAGGWDEQFF
TGTGCCAGCAGGGCAGGGGGTTGGGATGAGCAGTTCTTC
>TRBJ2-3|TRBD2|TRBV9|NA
CASSVSGTSGDTQYF
TGTGCCAGCAGCGTCTCAGGGACTAGCGGAGATACGCAGTATTTT
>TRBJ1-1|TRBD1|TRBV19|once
CASSSGTGNTEAFF
TGTGCCAGTAGTTCCGGGACAGGGAACACTGAAGCTTTCTTT
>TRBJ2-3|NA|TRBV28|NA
CASSLDRGPPDTQYF
TGTGCCAGCAGCCTGGACAGAGGTCCGCCAGATACGCAGTATTTT
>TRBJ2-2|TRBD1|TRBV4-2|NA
CASSQGQDTGELFF
TGTGCCAGCAGCCAGGGACAGGACACCGGGGAGCTGTTTTTT
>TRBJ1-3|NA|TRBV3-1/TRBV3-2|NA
CASSQDGSYTGNTIYF
TGTGCCAGCAGCCAAGATGGGAGCTATACTGGAAACACCATATATTTT
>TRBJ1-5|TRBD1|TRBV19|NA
CASSIDRGQDSNQPQHF
TGTGCCAGTAGTATAGACCGGGGACAGGATAGCAATCAGCCCCAGCATTTT
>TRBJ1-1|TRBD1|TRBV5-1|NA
CASSGTVENTEAFF
TGCGCCAGCAGCGGGACAGTCGAGAACACTGAAGCTTTCTTT
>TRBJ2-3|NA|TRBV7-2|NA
CASSLVPGRDTQYF
TGTGCCAGCAGCTTAGTTCCGGGAAGGGATACGCAGTATTTT
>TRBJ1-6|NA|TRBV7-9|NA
CASSLGLLDSPLHF
TGTGCCAGCAGCTTAGGGCTCCTCGATTCACCCCTCCACTTT
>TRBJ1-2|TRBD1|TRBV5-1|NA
CASSGGQALSYGYTF
TGCGCCAGCAGCGGAGGACAGGCCCTTTCCTATGGCTACACCTTC
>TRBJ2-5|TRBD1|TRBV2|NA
CACNRVDRVGETQYF
TGTGCCTGCAACAGAGTGGACAGGGTGGGGGAGACCCAGTACTTC
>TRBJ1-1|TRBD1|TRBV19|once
CASSAIRGTEAFF
TGTGCCAGTAGCGCGATCAGGGGGACTGAAGCTTTCTTT
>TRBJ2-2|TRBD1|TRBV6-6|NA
CANRDSLNTGELFF
TGTGCCAACCGGGACAGCCTGAACACCGGGGAGCTGTTTTTT
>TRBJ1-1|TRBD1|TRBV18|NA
CASSPQTGRLNTEAFF
TGTGCCAGCTCACCGCAGACAGGGCGGCTGAACACTGAAGCTTTCTTT
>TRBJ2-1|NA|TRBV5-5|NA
CASSLGGAGSYNEQFF
TGTGCCAGCAGCTTAGGAGGGGCCGGATCCTACAATGAGCAGTTCTTC
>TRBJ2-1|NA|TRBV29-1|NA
CSLGGGLNEQFF
TGCAGCTTAGGAGGGGGCCTCAATGAGCAGTTCTTC
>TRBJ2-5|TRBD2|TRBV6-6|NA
CASRDSGGEETQYF
TGTGCCAGCAGAGATAGCGGGGGGGAAGAGACCCAGTACTTC
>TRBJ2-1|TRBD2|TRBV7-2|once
CASSLAGGTYNEQFF
TGTGCCAGCAGCTTAGCCGGGGGGACCTACAATGAGCAGTTCTTC
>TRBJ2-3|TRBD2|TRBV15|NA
CATSTSRGLAATPDTQYF
TGTGCCACCAGCACGTCCCGGGGACTAGCGGCTACCCCGGATACGCAGTATTTT
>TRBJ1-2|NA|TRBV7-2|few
CASSLRVSQGNTNYGYTF
TGTGCCAGCAGCTTAAGAGTTTCGCAGGGCAACACCAACTATGGCTACACCTTC
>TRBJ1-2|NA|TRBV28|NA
CASSLPGGYGYTF
TGTGCCAGCAGTTTACCAGGAGGATATGGCTACACCTTC
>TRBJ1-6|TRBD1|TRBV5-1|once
CASSPGQGPDSPLHF
TGCGCCAGCAGCCCGGGACAGGGTCCCGATTCACCCCTCCACTTT
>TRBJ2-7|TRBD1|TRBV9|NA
CASSPRQGPEQYF
TGTGCCAGCAGCCCTCGACAGGGCCCCGAGCAGTACTTC